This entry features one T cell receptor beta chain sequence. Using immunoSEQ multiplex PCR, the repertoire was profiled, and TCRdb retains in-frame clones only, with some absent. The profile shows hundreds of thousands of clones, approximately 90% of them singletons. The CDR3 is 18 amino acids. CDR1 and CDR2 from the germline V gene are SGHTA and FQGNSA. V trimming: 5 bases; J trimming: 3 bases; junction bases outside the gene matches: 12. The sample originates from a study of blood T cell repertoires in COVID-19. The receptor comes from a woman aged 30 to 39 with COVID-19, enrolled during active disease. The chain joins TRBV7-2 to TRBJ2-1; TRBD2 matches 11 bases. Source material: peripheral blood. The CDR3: CASSTFEVAGGFYNEQFF. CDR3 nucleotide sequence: TGTGCCAGCAGCACCTTTGAGGTAGCGGGAGGGTTCTACAATGAGCAGTTCTTC.